These 3 T cell receptor beta chains were all obtained from the same sample, sequenced in a study of shared clonotypes between healthy human individuals (dated by TCRdb to about 2020). Libraries were built with the immunoSEQ multiplex PCR assay. The source is immuneACCESS, and TCRdb retained only in-frame sequences with V and J called. Part of the clones is not carried over; for the studies checked, unresolved V genes explain less than half of this, and the remainder is unexplained. Within this sample are roughly 1,600,000 clones, with approximately 98.5% of them counted one time only. In total, the top ten clones hold approximately 0.4% of the sample. The sample was naive CD4+ T cells sorted from blood. Interpreted using the paper, the cell subset or site label stands for: CD45RA+ positively selected. These receptor sequences come from a young man in good health.

This chain links TRBV15 with TRBJ2-5, with D unresolved. This CDR3 has 13 amino acids. Germline V gives CDR1 LNHNV, CDR2 YYDKDF (reference sequence). V lost 0 bases to trimming and J lost 5 bases, with 7 bases between them. DNA for the CDR3: TGTGCCACCAGCAGAGATTGGCTGGAGACCCAGTACTTC. This encodes CATSRDWLETQYF.

Worth noting for this clone: The sample carries other DNA sequences with the same CDR3. The chain recombines TRBV9 with TRBJ2-7; either TRBD1 or TRBD2 may fit D (5 bases each). CDR1 and CDR2 from the germline V gene are SGDLS and YYNGEE. The CDR3 is 14 amino acids. Trimming shortened V by 2 bases and J by 4 bases, and 13 bases separated the two germline ends. The chain's CDR3 is CASSVASGGYEQYF. The CDR3 coding sequence is TGTGCCAGCAGCGTCGCCAGTGGGGGTTACGAGCAGTACTTC.

The chain employs TRBV10-3 and TRBJ1-1; D might be TRBD1 (5 bases). V lost 0 bases and J lost 5, with 10 bases in between. The V gene's germline CDR1 is ENHRY and CDR2 SYGVKD. This CDR3 contains 14 residues. CDR3 sequence: CAISESRAPTEAFF. The DNA of the CDR3 is TGTGCCATCAGTGAGTCCAGGGCTCCGACTGAAGCTTTCTTT.